This TCR beta chain was identified in a study of coeliac disease. This clone appeared a single time. Profiled with immunoSEQ multiplex PCR; TCRdb holds only in-frame clones, not every one. There are around 5,700 clones in the sample; about 67% occur only once, and about 9.3% lies in the top ten. V gave up 4 bases and J gave up 4 bases, with 5 bases separating them. Germline values: CDR1 MNHNS, CDR2 SASEGT. There are 11 residues in the CDR3. The chain uses TRBV6-1 and TRBJ2-7; possibly TRBD1 for D (5 bases). The sequencing sample was made of lymphocytes from the gut lamina propria. The origin of this receptor is a man in his sixties or seventies with active celiac disease. The CDR3 nucleotides read TGTGCCAGCAGTGGACAGTACGAGCAGTACTTC. The encoded protein is CASSGQYEQYF.